Following are 6 T cell receptor beta chains from one sample sequenced in a study of T cell clonotyping in hematopoietic cell transplantation. Sequencing was performed with immunoSEQ multiplex PCR; in TCRdb, only in-frame clones are kept and a portion is missing. The table shows 20,000 or so clones, with roughly three quarters occurring only once. The sequencing input was peripheral blood mononuclear cells. Every receptor here comes from a man in his fifties or sixties in good health. Some clones in this sample may be carry-over from other donors' samples.

This chain uses TRBV28 with TRBJ1-2, with D maybe TRBD1 (5 bases). The CDR3 has 13 residues. With 2 bases removed from V and 8 bases from J, the gap between germline ends came to 12 bases. CDR1 and CDR2 (germline): MDHEN, SYDVKM. CDR3 sequence (DNA): TGTGCCAGCAGTTTAAACAGGCCAGGGGGCTACACCTTC. It translates to CASSLNRPGGYTF.

The chain employs TRBV29-1 and TRBJ2-5; unclear D gene. There are 11 residues in the CDR3. Germline CDR1 and CDR2: SQVTM and ANQGSEA. The V gene lost 7 bases and the J gene lost 3 bases, with 9 bases spanning the gap. CDR3 in amino acids: CSGPRKETQYF. Written as DNA, the CDR3 is TGCAGCGGCCCTAGAAAAGAGACCCAGTACTTC.

The chain has TRBV28 and TRBJ2-3; 10 bases line up with TRBD1. Germline CDR1 MDHEN, CDR2 SYDVKM. Trimming cost V 4 bases and J 4 bases; bases outside gene matches: 8. CDR3 length: 16 residues. The CDR3 nucleotides are TGTGCCAGCAGTTACCCGGAGGGGACAGGGGCAGATACGCAGTATTTT. It is translated as CASSYPEGTGADTQYF.

V is TRBV15 and J is TRBJ2-3, with no clear D. Germline lookup yields CDR1 LNHNV and CDR2 YYDKDF (reference sequence). This CDR3 has 14 amino acids. Trimming removed 1 base from V and 8 bases from J, with 13 bases in between. CDR3 sequence (DNA): TGTGCCACCAGCAGAGGGGAAGTTTCCCCTACGCAGTATTTT. This encodes CATSRGEVSPTQYF.

This chain connects TRBV5-1 to TRBJ1-2; the D is unclear. Germline-derived CDR1 and CDR2 are SGHRS and YFSETQ. V was trimmed by 3 bases and J by 0 bases, leaving 12 bases between them. The CDR3 spans 15 residues. The CDR3 is CASSSQVLTNYGYTF. The CDR3 nucleotides are TGCGCCAGCAGCTCTCAAGTACTTACTAACTATGGCTACACCTTC.

This clone came up a few times. The chain carries TRBV6-5 and TRBJ1-6, with no clear D. Germline V gene sequence: CDR1 MNHEY, CDR2 SVGAGI. The CDR3 extends over 13 amino acids. V lost 2 bases to trimming and J lost 9 bases, with 8 bases between them. CDR3 bases: TGTGCCAGCAGTTACCCTGAGGGTTCACCCCTCCACTTT. Translating gives CASSYPEGSPLHF.